These 32 T cell receptor beta chains share one sample of origin, sequenced in a study of Ad26.COV2.S vaccination and SARS-CoV-2 variants. Treatment reported: some 20 received Ad26.COV2.S at low or high dose, single or two shots; about 5 received placebo; per-sample allocation not given. Sampling was done on day 63 after the first vaccine or placebo injection. TCRdb's copy holds only in-frame clones and misses some; the assay was immunoSEQ multiplex PCR. The table includes 440,000 or so clones, around 91% detected once. Sequenced material: peripheral blood, taken in a trial of Ad26.COV2.S vaccine versus placebo. The receptors come from a person between 18 and 59 years old who received the Ad26.COV2.S COVID-19 vaccine or a placebo.

V and J are TRBV6-2 or TRBV6-3 and TRBJ2-7, with no clear D. Trimming took 4 bases from V and 2 from J, leaving 9 bases between them. CDR3 length: 13 residues. Per germline, CDR1 MNHEY and CDR2 SVGEGT. For the CDR3, the DNA is TGTGCCAGCAGTTCCACGACCCCCTACGAGCAGTACTTC. Protein: CASSSTTPYEQYF.

The rearrangement links TRBV19 to TRBJ2-7, with D uncertain. Germline CDR1 and CDR2: LNHDA and SQIVND (reference sequence). V dropped 3 bases and J dropped 3 bases, with 9 bases sitting between them. This CDR3 is 13 amino acids long. CDR3 residues: CASSMGLGYEQYF. In nucleotides, the CDR3 is TGTGCCAGTAGTATGGGGTTGGGCTACGAGCAGTACTTC.

The chain combines TRBV5-1 with TRBJ2-7; TRBD2 aligns across 7 bases. The V segment lost 4 bases and the J segment 6 bases; nucleotides outside the gene matches: 13. In germline, CDR1 is SGHRS, CDR2 YFSETQ. The CDR3 is 15 amino acids. The CDR3: CASSGIGGSPSEQYF. DNA of the CDR3: TGCGCCAGCAGCGGTATCGGCGGGAGCCCTAGCGAGCAGTACTTC.

J is TRBJ2-7 and V is TRBV21-1. TRBV21-1 is classified as a pseudogene. The CDR3 consists of 15 residues. In nucleotides, the CDR3 is TGTGCCAGCAGCAACGAACCGGGGGCAAAGAGCGAGCAGTACTTC. Translating it yields CASSNEPGAKSEQYF.

J is TRBJ1-1 and V is TRBV19; TRBD1 matches at 7 bases. Germline-derived CDR1 and CDR2 are LNHDA and SQIVND (reference sequence). The CDR3 length is 12 residues. V dropped 9 bases and J dropped 3; count of bases not matched to a gene: 4. CDR3 coding DNA: TGTGCCAGCTACAGGGGATACACTGAAGCTTTCTTT. Translated, it gives CASYRGYTEAFF. Looking up the rest from reference TRBV19 and TRBJ1-1 gives the full variable domain: DGGITQSPKYLFRKEGQNVTLSCEQNLNHDAMYWYRQDPGQGLRLIYYSQIVNDFQKGDIAEGYSVSREKKESFPLTVTSAQKNPTAFYLCASYRGYTEAFFGQGTRLTVV.

The chain couples TRBV11-2 to TRBJ2-7, with D uncertain. Germline CDR1 and CDR2: SGHAT and FQNNGV. The length of the CDR3 is 15 residues. Deletions cut 6 bases from V and 6 bases from J, with 21 bases between. The CDR3 spells CASRHPRVRKREQYF. The DNA for the CDR3 is TGTGCCAGCAGACACCCCCGGGTTAGGAAACGCGAGCAGTACTTC.

The rearrangement links TRBV28 to TRBJ2-7; 11 nucleotides agree with TRBD1. There are 14 residues in the CDR3. J gave up 3 bases and V 6 bases, and 4 bases lay outside the gene matches. CDR1 is MDHEN, CDR2 SYDVKM, per germline. Here the CDR3 reads CASRRDRGNYEQYF. The CDR3 DNA sequence: TGTGCCAGCAGAAGGGACAGGGGGAACTACGAGCAGTACTTC.

The chain links TRBV6-2 or TRBV6-3 to TRBJ1-3; no reliable D call. Looked up from germline, CDR1 is MNHEY and CDR2 is SVGEGT. The CDR3 consists of 12 residues. The V end was cut by 2 bases, the J end by 3 bases, with 2 bases between. CDR3 sequence: CASSYRGNTIYF. The CDR3 coding sequence is TGTGCCAGCAGTTACCGTGGAAACACCATATATTTT.

This clone showed up just once. The germline gene is not matched at one end of the junction; a read error may be the cause. CDR3 residues: CTSSQDSPLLAGSTDTQYF. The DNA for the CDR3 is TGCACCAGCAGCCAAGATAGTCCCCTACTAGCGGGGAGCACAGATACGCAGTATTTT. The chain recombines TRBV4-3 with TRBJ2-3; TRBD2 matches at 10 bases. This CDR3 has 19 residues. CDR1 and CDR2 (germline): LGHNA, YSLEER.

V is TRBV4-1 and J is TRBJ2-7, with 7 positions matching TRBD1. The V gene's germline CDR1 is MGHRA and CDR2 YSYEKL. The V segment lost 4 bases and the J segment 9 bases; nucleotides outside the gene matches: 15. This CDR3 spans 15 amino acids. Written as DNA, the CDR3 is TGCGCCAGCAGCCCGGGCCCCGGACAGGCCAGGGGGCAGTACTTC. It is translated as CASSPGPGQARGQYF.

As to this clone: The same CDR3 arises from other DNA sequences in this sample as well. This sequence joins TRBV27 and TRBJ2-1, with D unclear. Trimming stripped 5 bases from V and 4 bases from J, with 3 bases between. CDR3 length: 11 residues. Germline CDR1 is MNHEY and CDR2 is SMNVEV (reference sequence). In nucleotides, the CDR3 is TGTGCCAGCAGTAAGTACAATGAGCAGTTCTTC. Amino acid sequence: CASSKYNEQFF.

The chain combines TRBV7-9 with TRBJ2-1, with no clear D. The CDR3 is 15 amino acids. CDR1 SEHNR and CDR2 FQNEAQ come from the germline V gene (reference sequence). With 0 bases removed from V and 3 bases from J, the gap between germline ends came to 9 bases. CDR3 bases: TGTGCCAGCAGCTTAGCTGGATCAGTCTACAATGAGCAGTTCTTC. Protein sequence: CASSLAGSVYNEQFF.

Details on this clone: One end of the junction does not line up with germline, which may come from a read error. This chain uses TRBV7-7 with TRBJ2-4; TRBD1 aligns across 7 bases. In germline, CDR1 is SSHAT, CDR2 FNYEAQ (reference sequence). The CDR3 runs 17 residues. In DNA, the CDR3 is TGTGCTAGCAGCTTACCCGGGACAGAAATAGCCAAAAACATTCAGTACTTC. Translation: CASSLPGTEIAKNIQYF.

The chain combines TRBV30 with TRBJ1-2; a weak D match, TRBD1 (5 bases). Trimming took 2 bases from V and 8 from J, leaving 15 bases between them. The CDR3 length is 13 residues. Germline V gene lookup returns CDR1 GTSNPN and CDR2 SVGIG (reference sequence). As DNA, the CDR3 is TGTGCCTGGAGTCGGGCGGGACTAAAAGGCTACACCTTC. Translated: CAWSRAGLKGYTF.

The chain has TRBV28 and TRBJ1-5, with TRBD1 matching 9 bases. This CDR3 spans 16 amino acids. Looked up from germline, CDR1 is MDHEN and CDR2 is SYDVKM. V was pared by 4 bases and J by 3 bases, with 7 bases of the junction left unmatched. The CDR3: CASSSHTGGLNQPQHF. The CDR3 nucleotides read TGTGCCAGCAGTTCCCATACAGGGGGCCTCAATCAGCCCCAGCATTTT.

This CDR3 is CASSSPMAPGQGVTYEQYF. In DNA form, the CDR3 reads TGTGCCAGCAGCTCCCCGATGGCCCCGGGACAGGGGGTAACCTACGAGCAGTACTTC. The chain employs TRBV7-9 and TRBJ2-7; TRBD1 aligns across 11 bases. This CDR3 contains 19 residues. The germline V gene has CDR1 SEHNR and CDR2 FQNEAQ (reference sequence). The V and J ends lost 4 bases and 2 bases, in that order; junction bases with no gene match: 16.

CDR3 sequence (DNA): TGTGCCAGCAGTTACTCTTGGGACAGCACAGATACGCAGTATTTT. Translating it yields CASSYSWDSTDTQYF. The rearrangement links TRBV6-5 to TRBJ2-3, with D perhaps TRBD1 or TRBD2 (5 bases each). This CDR3 contains 15 residues. V lost 0 bases and J lost 0, with 7 bases in between. CDR1 and CDR2 from the germline V gene are MNHEY and SVGAGI.

This chain links TRBV7-2 with TRBJ2-7; TRBD2 might be the D (7 bases). Germline V gene lookup returns CDR1 SGHTA and CDR2 FQGNSA. The V gene lost 3 bases and the J gene lost 4 bases, with 16 bases spanning the gap. The CDR3 loop spans 15 amino acids. The CDR3 bases are TGTGCCAGCAGCTTGAGGGAGGGGGTTAGGTACGAGCAGTACTTC. This encodes CASSLREGVRYEQYF.

The rearrangement joins TRBV19 to TRBJ2-5, with 9 bases fitting TRBD2. The CDR3 is made up of 16 amino acids. Germline lookup yields CDR1 LNHDA and CDR2 SQIVND (reference sequence). The J segment lost 5 bases and the V segment lost 6 bases, leaving 13 bases of the junction unmatched. CDR3 amino acids: CASSPGASGNSETQYF. Here the CDR3 DNA reads TGTGCCAGTAGCCCCGGCGCTAGCGGGAACTCGGAGACCCAGTACTTC.

The V call is TRBV19, the J call TRBJ2-7, with 8 bases matching TRBD1. The germline V gene encodes CDR1 LNHDA and CDR2 SQIVND (reference sequence). This CDR3 is built from 15 residues. V shed 5 bases, J shed 1 base, and the junction held 7 bases outside the gene matches. Here the CDR3 DNA reads TGTGCCAGTAGTTTCAAGACAGGGGAATCCTACGAGCAGTACTTC. Translating gives CASSFKTGESYEQYF.

The J gene is TRBJ2-7, the V gene TRBV7-3; maybe TRBD1 (5 bases). V was trimmed by 3 bases and J by 3 bases, leaving 9 bases between them. The CDR3 covers 13 residues. Germline lookup yields CDR1 SGHTA and CDR2 FQGTGA. CDR3 DNA sequence: TGTGCCAGCAGCTTCGGACAACACTACGAGCAGTACTTC. It is translated as CASSFGQHYEQYF. The full variable domain, in which reference TRBV7-3 and TRBJ2-7 provide the parts outside the CDR3, is GAGVSQTPSNKVTEKGKYVELRCDPISGHTALYWYRQSLGQGPEFLIYFQGTGAADDSGLPNDRFFAVRPEGSVSTLKIQRTERGDSAVYLCASSFGQHYEQYFGPGTRLTVT.

This chain links TRBV5-8 with TRBJ2-7; tentative D call: TRBD1 (5 bases). The CDR3 extends over 14 amino acids. V dropped 2 bases and J dropped 4 bases, with 13 bases sitting between them. In germline, CDR1 is SGHTS, CDR2 YDEGEE. For the CDR3, the DNA is TGTGCCAGCAGCTTACCGGCCAGGGATTACGAGCAGTACTTC. The encoded protein is CASSLPARDYEQYF.

This clone has a single count. The V gene is TRBV19, the J gene TRBJ1-4; TRBD1 is a possible D gene (5 bases). The germline V gene has CDR1 LNHDA and CDR2 SQIVND (reference sequence). Trimming removed 4 bases at V and 12 bases at J, with 18 bases between. The CDR3 totals 14 residues. In DNA, the CDR3 is TGTGCCAGTAGTACACAGAGACAGTTCACAGAACTGTTTTTT. Its protein product is CASSTQRQFTELFF.

This sequence joins TRBV2 and TRBJ2-3; weak D call: TRBD1 (5 bases). From germline, CDR1 is SNHLY and CDR2 FYNNEI. The CDR3 runs to 15 residues. The V and J ends lost 1 base and 6 bases respectively, with 14 bases between them. Written as DNA, the CDR3 is TGTGCCAGCAGTGAAGGGGGCCCCGTTGGGGATACGCAGTATTTT. Protein product: CASSEGGPVGDTQYF.

This clone was recorded a few times. The rearrangement joins TRBV7-2 to TRBJ1-5; D may be TRBD1 (5 bases). The CDR3 consists of 14 residues. The germline V and J ends were trimmed by 6 bases and 7 bases, with 16 bases remaining between them. Germline V lookup: CDR1 SGHTA, CDR2 FQGNSA. The CDR3 sequence: CASSLGGSGQPQHF. The DNA for the CDR3 is TGTGCCAGCAGTTTGGGGGGGTCAGGCCAGCCCCAGCATTTT.

The chain is built from TRBV5-8 and TRBJ1-5; D gene unclear. The CDR3 extends over 15 amino acids. The germline V and J ends were trimmed by 0 bases and 0 bases, with 7 bases remaining between them. CDR1 is SGHTS and CDR2 is YDEGEE in the germline V gene. CDR3 protein: CASSLGGNSNQPQHF. In DNA form, the CDR3 reads TGTGCCAGCAGCTTGGGAGGGAATAGCAATCAGCCCCAGCATTTT.

V usage is TRBV7-3 and J usage is TRBJ2-1; possible D gene TRBD2, 6 bases. The CDR3 is 16 residues long. V shed 5 bases and J shed 4 bases, with 18 bases lying between them. Germline assignment: CDR1 SGHTA and CDR2 FQGTGA. CDR3 DNA sequence: TGTGCCAGCAGCCCGGCCAGGGCGGGGATGTACAATGAGCAGTTCTTC. It encodes CASSPARAGMYNEQFF. Complete variable domain (other parts from reference TRBV7-3 and TRBJ2-1): GAGVSQTPSNKVTEKGKYVELRCDPISGHTALYWYRQSLGQGPEFLIYFQGTGAADDSGLPNDRFFAVRPEGSVSTLKIQRTERGDSAVYLCASSPARAGMYNEQFFGPGTRLTVL.

V usage is TRBV19 and J usage is TRBJ2-1; 7 positions match TRBD2. CDR1 and CDR2 (germline): LNHDA, SQIVND (reference sequence). The ends lost 5 bases at V and 9 bases at J; junction bases unmatched: 13. This CDR3 has 15 residues. The DNA of the CDR3 is TGTGCCAGTAGTCCCGGGACTATAGTTGTCAGTGAGCAGTTCTTC. Translated: CASSPGTIVVSEQFF.

The chain couples TRBV27 to TRBJ1-5; weak D call: TRBD1 (5 bases). This CDR3 is 14 amino acids long. V was shortened by 5 bases and J by 7 bases, with 15 bases between the two germline ends. CDR1 MNHEY and CDR2 SMNVEV come from the germline V gene (reference sequence). CDR3 region: CASSISGFSQPQHF. DNA for the CDR3: TGTGCCAGCAGTATCTCAGGGTTCTCCCAGCCCCAGCATTTT.

The genes are TRBV7-8 and TRBJ2-5, with D maybe TRBD2 (6 bases). V shed 2 bases and J shed 4 bases, with 17 bases lying between them. CDR3 size: 16 residues. CDR1 and CDR2 (germline): SGHVS, FQNEAQ. In DNA, the CDR3 is TGTGCCAGCAGCTTATGGGGAGGTGGGGGAATAGAGACCCAGTACTTC. Translation gives CASSLWGGGGIETQYF.

The chain has TRBV5-6 and TRBJ2-1; 8 nucleotides align to TRBD2. V lost 2 bases and J lost 0; bases outside the gene matches: 4. Germline CDR1 SGHDT, CDR2 YYEEEE. The CDR3 runs 16 residues. The CDR3 bases are TGTGCCAGCAGCTTAAGCGGGGGATCCTCCTACAATGAGCAGTTCTTC. As protein: CASSLSGGSSYNEQFF.

The J gene is TRBJ1-5, the V gene TRBV5-5; D may be TRBD1 (5 bases). V dropped 2 bases and J dropped 6 bases, with 15 bases sitting between them. The germline V gene encodes CDR1 SGHKS and CDR2 YYEKEE (reference sequence). CDR3 length: 15 residues. CDR3 loop: CASSLTLTVFQPQHF. As DNA, the CDR3 is TGTGCCAGCAGCTTAACATTGACAGTTTTTCAGCCCCAGCATTTT.